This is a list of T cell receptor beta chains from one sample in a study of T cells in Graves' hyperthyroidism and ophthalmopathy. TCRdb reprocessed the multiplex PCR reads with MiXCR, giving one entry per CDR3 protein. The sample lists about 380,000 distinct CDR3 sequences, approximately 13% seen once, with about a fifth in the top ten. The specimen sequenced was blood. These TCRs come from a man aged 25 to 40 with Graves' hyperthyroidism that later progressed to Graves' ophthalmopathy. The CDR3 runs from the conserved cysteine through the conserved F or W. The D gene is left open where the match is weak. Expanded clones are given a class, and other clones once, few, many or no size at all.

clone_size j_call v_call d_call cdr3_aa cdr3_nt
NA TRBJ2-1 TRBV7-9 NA CASSLGTGKHEQFF TGTGCCAGCAGCTTAGGTACAGGGAAGCATGAGCAGTTCTTC
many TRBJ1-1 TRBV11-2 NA CASRSGLSTEAFF TGTGCCAGCCGCTCGGGTTTGAGCACTGAAGCTTTCTTT
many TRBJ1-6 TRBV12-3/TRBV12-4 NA CASSPGVSYNSPLHF TGTGCCAGCAGTCCAGGGGTCTCCTATAATTCACCCCTCCACTTT
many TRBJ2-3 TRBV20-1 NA CSAPLKGQGTDTQYF TGCAGTGCCCCCCTTAAAGGGCAAGGCACAGATACGCAGTATTTT
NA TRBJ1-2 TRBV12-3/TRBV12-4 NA CASSLQASYGYTF TGTGCCAGCAGTTTGCAGGCGAGCTATGGCTACACCTTC
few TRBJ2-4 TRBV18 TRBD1 CASSPPYDRVGGIQYF TGTGCCAGCTCACCACCGTACGACAGGGTGGGTGGCATTCAGTACTTC
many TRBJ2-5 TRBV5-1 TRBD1 CASSFLGSGGETQYF TGCGCCAGCAGCTTCCTGGGGTCAGGGGGAGAGACCCAGTACTTC
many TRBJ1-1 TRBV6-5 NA CASSYTLDSYDVTEAFF TGTGCCAGCAGTTACACTTTAGACAGCTACGATGTCACTGAAGCTTTCTTT
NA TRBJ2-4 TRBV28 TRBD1 CASSGTGAQLAKNIQYF TGTGCCAGCAGTGGGACAGGGGCGCAGCTAGCCAAAAACATTCAGTACTTC
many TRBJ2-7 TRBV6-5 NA CASSKGTAAEQYF TGTGCCAGCAGCAAAGGGACCGCTGCCGAGCAGTACTTC
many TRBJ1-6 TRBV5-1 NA CASSLDRRVKNSPLHF TGCGCCAGCAGCTTGGATCGGAGGGTGAAGAATTCACCCCTCCACTTT
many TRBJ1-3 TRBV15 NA CATSRERGDGNTIYF TGTGCCACCAGCAGAGAAAGGGGTGATGGAAACACCATATATTTT
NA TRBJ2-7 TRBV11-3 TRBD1 CASSLGQGYERYF TGTGCCAGCAGCTTGGGACAGGGCTACGAGCGGTACTTC
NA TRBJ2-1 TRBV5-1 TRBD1 CASSWTGTGWDEQFF TGCGCCAGCAGCTGGACCGGGACAGGCTGGGATGAGCAGTTCTTC
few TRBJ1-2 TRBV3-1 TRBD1 CASSHDRGVDGYTF TGTGCCAGCAGCCATGACAGGGGAGTGGATGGCTACACCTTC
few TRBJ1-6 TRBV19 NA CASRGAYNSPLHF TGTGCCAGTAGGGGGGCCTATAATTCACCCCTCCACTTT
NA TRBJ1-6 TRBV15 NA CATSRDLGMGSPLHF TGTGCCACCAGCAGAGATCTGGGAATGGGTTCACCCCTCCACTTT
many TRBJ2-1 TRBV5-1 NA CASSLGPGREEQFF TGCGCCAGCAGCTTGGGTCCAGGGCGGGAAGAGCAGTTCTTC
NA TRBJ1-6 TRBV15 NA CATSRDTHPGTLHF TGTGCCACCAGCAGAGATACGCACCCAGGAACCCTCCACTTT
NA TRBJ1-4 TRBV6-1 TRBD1 CATLSGGTNEKLFF TGTGCCACCCTCTCAGGGGGGACTAATGAAAAACTGTTTTTT
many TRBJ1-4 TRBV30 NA CAWRTVSRGEKLFF TGTGCCTGGAGGACAGTGTCAAGAGGCGAAAAACTGTTTTTT
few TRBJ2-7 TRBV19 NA CASRPSAFSEQYF TGTGCCAGTAGACCCTCAGCGTTCAGCGAGCAGTACTTC
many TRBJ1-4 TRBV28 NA CASSLLSGEPTTNEKLFF TGTGCCAGCAGTTTATTGTCTGGGGAGCCCACAACTAATGAAAAACTGTTTTTT
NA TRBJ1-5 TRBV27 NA CASSFRVNQPQHF TGTGCCAGCAGTTTCAGGGTCAATCAGCCCCAGCATTTT
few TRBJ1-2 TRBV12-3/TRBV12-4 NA CASSPGTTNYGYTF TGTGCCAGCAGTCCTGGGACAACTAACTATGGCTACACCTTC
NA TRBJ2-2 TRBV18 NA CASSPFSALNTGELFF TGTGCCAGCTCACCGTTTTCGGCCTTGAACACCGGGGAGCTGTTTTTT
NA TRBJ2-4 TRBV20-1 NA CSARSLENIQYF TGCAGTGCTAGGTCTCTGGAAAACATTCAGTACTTC
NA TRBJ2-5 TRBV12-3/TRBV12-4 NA CASSLALLRETQYF TGTGCCAGCAGTTTAGCTCTCCTGCGGGAGACCCAGTACTTC
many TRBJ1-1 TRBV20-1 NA CSALPGWKNTEAFF TGCAGTGCTTTACCAGGGTGGAAGAACACTGAAGCTTTCTTT
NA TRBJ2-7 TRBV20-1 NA CSASGVPPYEQYF TGCAGTGCTAGCGGGGTCCCTCCCTACGAGCAGTACTTC
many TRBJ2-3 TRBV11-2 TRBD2 CASSSPSGASTDTQYF TGTGCCAGCAGCTCTCCTAGCGGTGCTAGCACAGATACGCAGTATTTT
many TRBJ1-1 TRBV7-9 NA CASSLARLRANTEAFF TGTGCCAGCAGCTTAGCCCGGTTAAGGGCTAACACTGAAGCTTTCTTT
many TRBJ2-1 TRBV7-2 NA CASSPGHRNEQFF TGTGCCAGCAGCCCGGGACACCGAAATGAGCAGTTCTTC
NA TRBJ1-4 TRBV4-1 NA CASSQPTGRDRKLFF TGCGCCAGCAGCCAACCGACAGGCAGAGACCGAAAACTGTTTTTT
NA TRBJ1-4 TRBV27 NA CASSGTGIFGEKLFF TGTGCCAGCAGTGGAACAGGGATTTTTGGTGAAAAACTGTTTTTT
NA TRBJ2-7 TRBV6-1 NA CASRDQGGHEQYF TGTGCCAGCAGGGACCAGGGCGGCCACGAGCAGTACTTC
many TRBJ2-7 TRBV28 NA CASGPGQAGGYEQYF TGTGCCAGCGGCCCCGGACAGGCCGGGGGATACGAGCAGTACTTC
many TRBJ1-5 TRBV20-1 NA CSATRGSNQPQHF TGCAGTGCCACACGGGGGAGCAATCAGCCCCAGCATTTT
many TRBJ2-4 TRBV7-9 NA CASSLGSSGSIQYF TGTGCCAGCAGCTTAGGATCCTCAGGGAGCATTCAGTACTTC
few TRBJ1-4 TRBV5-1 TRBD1 CASSSAGTGEEKLFF TGCGCCAGCAGCTCGGCCGGGACAGGGGAAGAAAAACTGTTTTTT
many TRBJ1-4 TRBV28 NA CASSRLTQSNEKLFF TGTGCCAGCAGCAGACTTACTCAAAGTAATGAAAAACTGTTTTTT
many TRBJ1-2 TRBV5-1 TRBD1 CASSSGQGGGYTF TGCGCCAGCAGCTCAGGACAGGGGGGAGGCTACACCTTC
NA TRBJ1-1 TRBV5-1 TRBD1 CASSPIEGAAFF TGCGCCAGCAGCCCTATTGAGGGGGCAGCTTTCTTT
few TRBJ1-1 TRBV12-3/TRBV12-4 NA CASSHVTRDTEASF TGTGCCAGCAGTCACGTCACGAGGGACACTGAAGCTTCCTTT
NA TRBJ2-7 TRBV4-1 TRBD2 CASSQAYRTSGLYEQYF TGCGCCAGCAGCCAAGCGTATCGGACTAGCGGTCTCTACGAGCAGTACTTC
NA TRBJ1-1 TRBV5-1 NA CASSLGQIGTEAFF TGTGCCAGCAGCTTGGGCCAAATCGGGACTGAAGCTTTCTTT
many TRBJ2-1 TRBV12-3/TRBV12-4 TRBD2 CASRERGGAYNEQFF TGTGCCAGCAGGGAGCGGGGGGGCGCCTACAATGAGCAGTTCTTC
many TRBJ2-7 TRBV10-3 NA CAISEGGPYEQYF TGTGCCATCAGTGAGGGGGGCCCCTACGAGCAGTACTTC
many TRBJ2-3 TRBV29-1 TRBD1 CSVIPGTGGITDTQYF TGCAGCGTTATCCCCGGGACAGGGGGGATCACAGATACGCAGTATTTT
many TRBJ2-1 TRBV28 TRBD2 CASSLTRTSDEQFF TGTGCCAGCAGTTTAACCCGGACTAGCGATGAGCAGTTCTTC
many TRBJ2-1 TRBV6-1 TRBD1 CASRWTPGGGYNEQFF TGTGCCAGCAGGTGGACTCCAGGGGGCGGCTACAATGAGCAGTTCTTC
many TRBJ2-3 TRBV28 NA CASSLRHGGVTDTQYF TGTGCCAGCAGTTTGAGGCACGGGGGAGTCACAGATACGCAGTATTTT
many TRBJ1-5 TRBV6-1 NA CASSELGGGSNQPQHF TGTGCCAGCAGTGAACTGGGGGGGGGTAGCAATCAGCCCCAGCATTTT
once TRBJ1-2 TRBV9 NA CASSPRGGTGYYGYTF TGTGCCAGCAGCCCAAGGGGGGGTACAGGGTACTATGGCTACACCTTC
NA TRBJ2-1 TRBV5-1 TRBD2 CASTGTGRGNEQFF TGCGCCAGTACCGGGACTGGGAGGGGCAATGAGCAGTTCTTC
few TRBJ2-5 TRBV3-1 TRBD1 CASSLWTGLQETQYF TGTGCCAGCAGCCTCTGGACAGGTTTACAAGAGACCCAGTACTTC
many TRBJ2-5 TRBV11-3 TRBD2 CASSYPLTSGGVGETQYF TGTGCCAGCAGCTACCCCCTGACTAGCGGGGGGGTAGGAGAGACCCAGTACTTC
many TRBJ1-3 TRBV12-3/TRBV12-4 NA CASSLWNPSSGNTIYF TGTGCCAGCAGTTTATGGAACCCGAGCTCTGGAAACACCATATATTTT
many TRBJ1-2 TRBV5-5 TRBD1 CASSWGQIPRDGYTF TGTGCCAGCAGCTGGGGACAGATTCCCAGGGATGGCTACACCTTC
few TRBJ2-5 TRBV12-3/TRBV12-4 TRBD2 CASSLALRLAGGLETQYF TGTGCCAGCAGTTTAGCGCTTAGGCTAGCGGGGGGCCTGGAGACCCAGTACTTC